This T cell receptor (beta chain) originates from a study of blood T cells in healthy people across ages. Comments on this clonotype: What it binds is unknown.

Broader study findings: A roughly linear fall in TCR beta diversity per million T cells was seen with increasing age.

Each donor supplied ten milliliters of peripheral blood. Isolating PBMCs gave at least 6 million of these cells per sample. Alongside a J-beta primer mix, a sample-barcoded 5' primer served in a second PCR lasting about 7 to 11 cycles. Each CDR3 protein is one row after TCRdb ran MiXCR on the 5' RACE reads. The sample has about a million distinct CDR3 sequences; about 48% are singletons. Trimming took 2 bases from V and 2 from J, leaving 4 bases between them. In germline, CDR1 is MNHEY, CDR2 SVGEGT. This CDR3 contains 12 residues. The sequencing input was blood. This chain connects TRBV6-2 or TRBV6-3 to TRBJ2-7; D not resolved. This clonotype originated in a young man in good health. Written as DNA, the CDR3 is TGTGCCAGCAGTTACGATCCCTACGAGCAGTACTTC. Translation: CASSYDPYEQYF.